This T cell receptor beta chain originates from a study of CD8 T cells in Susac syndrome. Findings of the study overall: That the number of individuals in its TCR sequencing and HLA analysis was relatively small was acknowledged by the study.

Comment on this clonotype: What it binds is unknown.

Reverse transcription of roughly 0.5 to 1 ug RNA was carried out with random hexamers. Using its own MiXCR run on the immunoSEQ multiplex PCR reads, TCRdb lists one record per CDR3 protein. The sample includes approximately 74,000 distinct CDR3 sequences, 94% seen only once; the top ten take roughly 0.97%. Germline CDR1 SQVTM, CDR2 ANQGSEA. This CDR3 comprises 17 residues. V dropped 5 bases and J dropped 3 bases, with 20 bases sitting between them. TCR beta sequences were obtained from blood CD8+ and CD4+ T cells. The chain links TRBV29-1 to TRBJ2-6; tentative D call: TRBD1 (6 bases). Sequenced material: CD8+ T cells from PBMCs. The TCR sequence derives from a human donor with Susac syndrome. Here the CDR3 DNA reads TGCAGCGTTAGAGGTGCAGGGGTTGAGGGTGGGGCCAACGTCCTGACTTTC. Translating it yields CSVRGAGVEGGANVLTF.